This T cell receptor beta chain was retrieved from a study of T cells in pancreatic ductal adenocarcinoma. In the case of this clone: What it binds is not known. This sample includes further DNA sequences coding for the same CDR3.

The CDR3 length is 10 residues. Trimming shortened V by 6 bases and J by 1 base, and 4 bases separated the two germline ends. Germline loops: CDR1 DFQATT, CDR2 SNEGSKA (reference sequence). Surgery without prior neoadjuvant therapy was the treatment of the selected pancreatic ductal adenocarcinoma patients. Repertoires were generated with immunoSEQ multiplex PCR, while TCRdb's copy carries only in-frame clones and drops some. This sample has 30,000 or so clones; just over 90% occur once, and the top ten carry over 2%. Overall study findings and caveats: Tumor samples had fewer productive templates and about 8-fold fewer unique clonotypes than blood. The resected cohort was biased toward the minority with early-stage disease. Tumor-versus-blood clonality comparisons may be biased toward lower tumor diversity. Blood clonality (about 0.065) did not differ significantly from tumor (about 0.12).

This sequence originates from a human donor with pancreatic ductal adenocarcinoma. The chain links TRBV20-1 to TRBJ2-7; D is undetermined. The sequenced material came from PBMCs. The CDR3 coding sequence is TGCAGTGCCGGATCCTACGAGCAGTACTTC. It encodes CSAGSYEQYF.